Below are 29 T cell receptor beta chains sequenced from a single sample in a study of low-dose radiotherapy and immunotherapy resistance in tumors. Primers targeting TRAV and TRBV primed first-strand cDNA, covering alpha and beta chains. With a V-primer adapter and a constant-region primer, TCRs were amplified for about 22 PCR cycles. TCRdb itself ran the reads through MiXCR, one entry per CDR3 protein. Here the sample spans tens of thousands of distinct CDR3 sequences, 20% to 25% being singletons. Time point of the sample: after trial treatment. As for treatment: LDRT plus nivolumab, ipilimumab, low-dose cyclophosphamide and aspirin (RACIN trial). This sample comprised PBMCs, obtained after low-dose radiotherapy plus immunotherapy. All receptors derive from a female donor with ovarian cancer.

This clonotype occurred many times. V usage is TRBV12-3 or TRBV12-4 and J usage is TRBJ2-5; 15 bases are shared with TRBD2. Trimming took 1 base from V and 3 from J; bases not matched to a gene: 9. CDR3 length: 19 amino acids. The CDR3 nucleotides read TGTGCCAGCAGTTTAGAACGACCGGGACTAGCGGGGGGCAAAGAGACCCAGTACTTC. It yields the protein CASSLERPGLAGGKETQYF.

This clonotype was counted many times. V usage is TRBV20-1 and J usage is TRBJ2-1; 7 nucleotides match TRBD1. Germline V CDR1 and CDR2: DFQATT, SNEGSKA (reference sequence). Trimming cost V 5 bases and J 7 bases; bases outside gene matches: 14. CDR3 length equals 15 residues. The CDR3 DNA reads as TGCAGTGCTCGGCCCTGGGCAGGGGGAAGAAATGAGCAGTTCTTC. Protein product: CSARPWAGGRNEQFF.

This clonotype was counted many times. The V gene is TRBV28, the J gene TRBJ1-1, with TRBD1 identical over 9 bases. Per germline, CDR1 MDHEN and CDR2 SYDVKM. The CDR3 contains 20 residues. The V segment lost 6 bases and the J segment 0 bases; nucleotides outside the gene matches: 20. CDR3 in DNA: TGTGCCAGCAGCCCCCCCTTGGTGGACGGGACAGGGACGATGAACACTGAAGCTTTCTTT. Its translation is CASSPPLVDGTGTMNTEAFF. Full variable domain (outside the CDR3, taken from reference TRBV28 and TRBJ1-1): DVKVTQSSRYLVKRTGEKVFLECVQDMDHENMFWYRQDPGLGLRLIYFSYDVKMKEKGDIPEGYSVSREKKERFSLILESASTNQTSMYLCASSPPLVDGTGTMNTEAFFGQGTRLTVV.

This clonotype was recorded many times. V gene TRBV6-2 or TRBV6-3 combines with J gene TRBJ2-1, with 8 bases that match TRBD2. V lost 7 bases and J lost 6; bases outside the gene matches: 5. This CDR3 has 13 amino acids. Germline V gene sequence: CDR1 MNHEY, CDR2 SVGEGT. This CDR3 is CASNLAGLNEQFF. In DNA, the CDR3 is TGTGCCAGCAATTTAGCGGGACTCAATGAGCAGTTCTTC.

The V and J genes are TRBV2 and TRBJ2-1; 8 bases agree with TRBD1. Germline CDR1 and CDR2: SNHLY and FYNNEI. CDR3 length equals 14 residues. Trimming at V came to 5 bases and at J to 3 bases, leaving 3 bases not matched to a gene. The CDR3 loop reads CASSTGTGYNEQFF. The DNA of the CDR3 is TGTGCCAGCAGTACTGGGACAGGCTACAATGAGCAGTTCTTC.

This clonotype was recorded many times. The V call is TRBV6-2 or TRBV6-3, the J call TRBJ2-1, with TRBD2 as a possible D gene (5 bases). The CDR3 extends over 16 amino acids. Between the trimmed V and J ends, which lost 0 bases and 6 bases, there was a span of 15 bases. Per germline, CDR1 MNHEY and CDR2 SVGEGT. In DNA form, the CDR3 reads TGTGCCAGCAGTTACTCGCTGTGGGGAGTCGGCAATGAGCAGTTCTTC. The encoded protein is CASSYSLWGVGNEQFF.

Ten or more counts support this clonotype. This chain uses TRBV7-9 with TRBJ2-1; unclear D gene. V was trimmed by 0 bases and J by 0 bases, leaving 12 bases between them. Germline CDR1 SEHNR, CDR2 FQNEAQ (reference sequence). This CDR3 has 17 residues. CDR3 residues: CASSLALRANSYNEQFF. Written as DNA, the CDR3 is TGTGCCAGCAGCTTAGCGCTTCGGGCCAACTCCTACAATGAGCAGTTCTTC. The whole variable domain, filled in from reference TRBV7-9 and TRBJ2-1, reads DTGVSQNPRHKITKRGQNVTFRCDPISEHNRLYWYRQTLGQGPEFLTYFQNEAQLEKSRLLSDRFSAERPKGSFSTLEIQRTEQGDSAMYLCASSLALRANSYNEQFFGPGTRLTVL.

The chain couples TRBV19 to TRBJ1-1; D is uncertain. The CDR3 is made up of 13 amino acids. V was shortened by 5 bases and J by 8 bases, with 15 bases between the two germline ends. Germline CDR1 and CDR2: LNHDA and SQIVND (reference sequence). The CDR3 sequence: CASSPRRGDEAFF. The CDR3 bases are TGTGCCAGTAGTCCCCGGCGGGGTGACGAAGCTTTCTTT.

This clonotype was recorded many times. V is TRBV29-1 and J is TRBJ2-1; 8 bases are a match to TRBD2. Trimming removed 4 bases from V and 9 bases from J; junction bases left unmatched: 5. Looked up from germline, CDR1 is SQVTM and CDR2 is ANQGSEA. CDR3 length: 12 amino acids. Written as DNA, the CDR3 is TGCAGCGTTGTAAGGACTAGCACTGAGCAGTTCTTC. Translating gives CSVVRTSTEQFF.

This clonotype was detected ten times or more. The rearrangement links TRBV5-4 to TRBJ2-1; 9 bases fit TRBD2. CDR1 SGHNT and CDR2 YYREEE come from the germline V gene (reference sequence). The CDR3 is made up of 18 amino acids. V shed 4 bases and J 0 bases; nucleotides not matched to a gene: 11. CDR3 DNA sequence: TGTGCCAGCAGCCGGGGCGGGGGGGCCGAAAGCTCCTACAATGAGCAGTTCTTC. It specifies CASSRGGGAESSYNEQFF.

This clonotype was counted many times. The chain links TRBV19 to TRBJ1-2; 9 bases agree with TRBD1. The germline V gene encodes CDR1 LNHDA and CDR2 SQIVND (reference sequence). After removal of 8 bases from V and 4 bases from J, the junction contained 11 bases not matched to a gene. The CDR3 length is 15 residues. Here the CDR3 reads CASRSQGTGLYGYTF. The CDR3 bases are TGTGCCAGTCGATCCCAGGGGACAGGGCTCTATGGCTACACCTTC.

On this clonotype: A far larger clone lies a single base away; this is likely a read error. The rearrangement uses TRBV9 and TRBJ2-1; the D gene is possibly TRBD1 (6 bases). The CDR3 consists of 13 residues. Trimming left V 3 bases short and J 10 bases short, with 14 bases between. Germline CDR1 reads SGDLS; CDR2 reads YYNGEE. CDR3: CASSAQRGTEQFF. In DNA, the CDR3 is TGTGCCAGCAGCGCCCAGAGGGGGACCGAGCAGTTCTTC.

J is TRBJ2-3 and V is TRBV11-2; 7 bases are shared with TRBD2. Germline-derived CDR1 and CDR2 are SGHAT and FQNNGV. The trim removed 0 bases at V and 4 bases at J, leaving 4 bases unmatched. The CDR3 spans 15 residues. The CDR3 DNA follows: TGTGCCAGCAGCTTAGAAGGGGCGGGGGCAGATACGCAGTATTTT. Encoded protein: CASSLEGAGADTQYF. The complete variable domain, with remaining parts taken from reference TRBV11-2 and TRBJ2-3, reads EAGVAQSPRYKIIEKRQSVAFWCNPISGHATLYWYQQILGQGPKLLIQFQNNGVVDDSQLPKDRFSAERLKGVDSTLKIQPAKLEDSAVYLCASSLEGAGADTQYFGPGTRLTVL.

This clonotype was counted at least ten times. The rearrangement joins TRBV5-5 to TRBJ2-1; 8 nucleotides line up with TRBD2. The germline CDR1 and CDR2 sequences are SGHKS and YYEKEE (reference sequence). The CDR3 totals 15 residues. The J segment lost 2 bases and the V segment lost 4 bases, leaving 5 bases of the junction unmatched. The CDR3 loop reads CASSRTGGAYNEQFF. The CDR3 nucleotides read TGTGCCAGCAGCCGGACCGGGGGGGCCTACAATGAGCAGTTCTTC.

Concerning this clonotype itself: This likely came from a read error, as a far larger clone is one base away. The chain carries TRBV10-3 and TRBJ1-5; D gene unclear. Germline V gene lookup returns CDR1 ENHRY and CDR2 SYGVKD. V was pared by 5 bases and J by 5 bases, with 13 bases between. The CDR3 has 14 residues. CDR3 DNA: TGTGCCATCAGTTCGAATCAGAATGATCAGCCCCAGCATTTT. Translated, it gives CAISSNQNDQPQHF.

This clonotype was recorded once. The chain employs TRBV11-3 and TRBJ2-1; D might be TRBD2 (5 bases). V lost 6 bases and J lost 5, with 11 bases in between. The CDR3 covers 13 residues. From germline, CDR1 is SGHNT and CDR2 YENEEA. CDR3 nucleotides: TGTGCCAGCAGTTCACGGCGGGACAATGAGCAGTTCTTC. It is translated as CASSSRRDNEQFF.

This clonotype occurred many times. CDR3 nucleotides: TGTGCCAGCGGTCGAGATGAGTATGGCTACACCTTC. This gives the protein CASGRDEYGYTF. The gene calls are TRBV5-6 and TRBJ1-2, with D uncertain. Germline assignment: CDR1 SGHDT and CDR2 YYEEEE. V was cut by 7 bases and J by 5 bases, with 12 bases left in between. The CDR3 has 12 amino acids.

This clonotype is medium-sized. This chain joins TRBV28 and TRBJ2-5; unclear D gene. V lost 2 bases to trimming and J lost 2 bases, with 9 bases between them. Germline CDR1 is MDHEN and CDR2 is SYDVKM. The CDR3 contains 14 residues. The CDR3 protein is CASSLRALQETQYF. The DNA of the CDR3 is TGTGCCAGCAGTTTAAGAGCGTTGCAAGAGACCCAGTACTTC.

As regards this clonotype: A much larger clone differs from this one at a single base, so this may be a read error. The gene calls are TRBV5-8 and TRBJ2-2; the D call may be TRBD1 or TRBD2 (5 bases each). The CDR3 loop spans 16 amino acids. From germline, CDR1 is SGHTS and CDR2 YDEGEE. DNA for the CDR3: TGTGCCAGCAGCTTCATGGGGGTGTCGAAGACCGGGGAGCTGTTTTTT. Its protein is CASSFMGVSKTGELFF.

J is TRBJ1-2 and V is TRBV5-1; TRBD1 aligns across 7 bases. The CDR3 sequence is 14 residues long. The V gene's germline CDR1 is SGHRS and CDR2 YFSETQ. V shed 10 bases and J 4 bases; nucleotides not matched to a gene: 13. This chain's CDR3 is CACSAWPGGYGYTF. DNA for the CDR3: TGCGCCTGCTCCGCTTGGCCAGGGGGCTATGGCTACACCTTC.

V usage is TRBV30 and J usage is TRBJ1-1; D unclear. The CDR3 is made up of 12 amino acids. The germline V gene encodes CDR1 GTSNPN and CDR2 SVGIG (reference sequence). The V end lost 7 bases, the J end lost 0 bases, and 9 bases lay between the germline ends. The CDR3: CASTRVNTEAFF. The CDR3 DNA follows: TGTGCCTCCACCCGGGTGAACACTGAAGCTTTCTTT.

This clonotype was detected a few times. The chain uses TRBV7-2 and TRBJ1-4; D unclear. V dropped 4 bases and J dropped 8 bases, with 17 bases sitting between them. Per germline, CDR1 SGHTA and CDR2 FQGNSA. The CDR3 sequence is 15 residues long. CDR3 nucleotide sequence: TGTGCCAGCAGCTCCGTCGGGCGGAGTCGCGAAAAACTGTTTTTT. As protein: CASSSVGRSREKLFF. Complete variable domain (other parts from reference TRBV7-2 and TRBJ1-4): GAGVSQSPSNKVTEKGKDVELRCDPISGHTALYWYRQSLGQGLEFLIYFQGNSAPDKSGLPSDRFSAERTGGSVSTLTIQRTQQEDSAVYLCASSSVGRSREKLFFGSGTQLSVL.

Concerning this clonotype itself: This likely stems from a read error, as it lies one base from a far larger clone. This chain links TRBV6-1 with TRBJ2-3; TRBD2 aligns across 8 bases. This CDR3 has 15 residues. Germline V gene lookup returns CDR1 MNHNS and CDR2 SASEGT. CDR3: CARSETSGPTDTQYF. In DNA, the CDR3 is TGTGCCAGAAGTGAAACTAGCGGACCCACAGATACGCAGTATTTT.

This clonotype was picked up a small number of times. The chain combines TRBV6-2 or TRBV6-3 with TRBJ1-5; a possible D gene is TRBD1 (6 bases). CDR3 length equals 16 residues. V lost 6 bases, J lost 4 bases, and 19 bases lay in between. Looked up from germline, CDR1 is MNHEY and CDR2 is SVGEGT. The CDR3 loop is CASSRDNGKRNQPQHF. CDR3 DNA sequence: TGTGCCAGCAGCAGGGACAACGGGAAAAGGAATCAGCCCCAGCATTTT.

As to this clonotype: This clone may be a read error of a much larger clone one base away. V and J are TRBV20-1 and TRBJ2-7; the D is unclear. V lost 7 bases, J lost 9 bases, and 13 bases lay in between. The CDR3 runs to 10 residues. Germline loops: CDR1 DFQATT, CDR2 SNEGSKA (reference sequence). CDR3 loop: CSGPRPMQYF. CDR3 nucleotides: TGCAGTGGTCCGCGACCCATGCAGTACTTC.

V usage is TRBV12-3 or TRBV12-4 and J usage is TRBJ2-5; D perhaps matches TRBD2 (5 bases). The V end lost 3 bases, the J end lost 0 bases, and 8 bases lay between the germline ends. The CDR3 length is 14 residues. The CDR3 reads CASSLRADQETQYF. CDR3 coding DNA: TGTGCCAGCAGTTTGCGAGCGGACCAAGAGACCCAGTACTTC.

This chain uses TRBV15 with TRBJ2-3; weak D call: TRBD1 (6 bases). There are 14 residues in the CDR3. Germline assignment: CDR1 LNHNV and CDR2 YYDKDF (reference sequence). V lost 2 bases, J lost 11 bases, and 17 bases lay in between. The CDR3: CATSRLQDSTQQYF. The CDR3 DNA reads as TGTGCCACCAGCAGACTCCAGGACAGCACACAGCAGTATTTT.

There are many counts of this clonotype. This chain connects TRBV9 to TRBJ2-3; D remains ambiguous. CDR3 length equals 12 residues. Germline CDR1 and CDR2: SGDLS and YYNGEE. The V gene lost 0 bases and the J gene lost 6 bases, with 5 bases spanning the gap. The CDR3 bases are TGTGCCAGCAGCGTAGTAGGGGATACGCAGTATTTT. This codes for CASSVVGDTQYF.

The chain uses TRBV5-3 and TRBJ2-1; 8 bases are shared with TRBD2. TRBV5-3 is labeled an ORF, and its function is uncertain. CDR3 length: 13 residues. V was clipped by 8 bases and J by 10 bases; unmatched bases: 11. Here the CDR3 reads CASSLWTSREQFF. CDR3 sequence (DNA): TGTGCCAGCAGCCTGTGGACTAGCCGGGAGCAGTTCTTC.